A selection of T cell receptor beta chains follows, all from one sample in a study of T cell repertoires in cytomegalovirus infection. TCRdb independently ran MiXCR on the reads; one entry per CDR3 protein. Here the sample spans about 920,000 distinct CDR3 sequences, approximately 30% being singletons. Antigen specificity for these receptors is unknown. The sequencing here drew on cultured CD8+ T cells from PBMCs, taken from culture after CMV antigen stimulation. All receptors come from a human donor in good health (CMV status not recorded). Some clones in this sample may be carry-over from other donors' samples. CDR3s include the opening cysteine and the closing phenylalanine or tryptophan. The D gene is left open where the match is weak. Clone size is given for some rows only: seen once, a few or many times, or a class if the clone is expanded.

j_gene,abundance,d_gene,v_gene,CDR3aa,CDR3nt
TRBJ1-1,many,TRBD1,TRBV6-1,CASSDYTGGLTPAFF,TGTGCCAGCAGTGATTACACAGGGGGTCTTACACCCGCTTTCTTT
TRBJ2-2,many,TRBD1,TRBV7-2,CASSLTTGGTGELFF,TGTGCCAGCAGCTTAACGACAGGGGGCACCGGGGAGCTGTTTTTT
TRBJ1-4,.,.,TRBV7-9,CASSFGGFATNEKLFF,TGTGCCAGCAGCTTCGGAGGGTTCGCAACTAATGAAAAACTGTTTTTT
TRBJ1-1,.,TRBD1,TRBV19,CASTRDRGQDTEAFF,TGTGCCAGTACCAGGGACAGGGGGCAGGACACTGAAGCTTTCTTT
TRBJ2-1,.,TRBD2,TRBV4-3,CASSQETGGHNEQFF,TGCGCCAGCAGCCAAGAGACGGGGGGGCACAATGAGCAGTTCTTC
TRBJ2-3,few,TRBD1,TRBV27,CASSTFRDRGTDTQYF,TGTGCCAGCAGTACCTTCCGGGACAGGGGAACAGATACGCAGTATTTT
TRBJ1-2,.,TRBD1,TRBV27,CASSHSRDSGYGYTF,TGTGCCAGCAGTCACTCCCGGGACAGCGGCTATGGCTACACCTTC
TRBJ2-7,few,TRBD2,TRBV27,CASSTQSGGRSYEQYF,TGTGCCAGCAGTACCCAAAGCGGGGGCCGCTCCTACGAGCAGTACTTC
TRBJ2-3,few,.,TRBV9,CASSVVGGTSTDTQYF,TGTGCCAGCAGCGTAGTTGGAGGGACTAGCACAGATACGCAGTATTTT
TRBJ2-7,few,.,TRBV2,CASGTAQYF,TGTGCCAGCGGTACAGCGCAGTACTTC
TRBJ2-4,many,TRBD1,TRBV12-3/TRBV12-4,CASQPPQGMAKNIQYF,TGTGCCAGCCAACCCCCACAGGGGATGGCCAAAAACATTCAGTACTTC
TRBJ2-1,.,TRBD2,TRBV9,CASSERSAGTYNEQFF,TGTGCCAGCAGCGAGCGATCAGCGGGAACCTACAATGAGCAGTTCTTC
TRBJ2-7,.,.,TRBV5-6,CASSGTSSTQGKGEQYF,TGTGCCAGCAGCGGAACGTCCTCGACCCAGGGAAAGGGCGAGCAGTACTTC
TRBJ2-1,few,TRBD2,TRBV5-4,CASSLRVAGGWEQFF,TGTGCCAGCAGCCTCAGGGTAGCGGGGGGCTGGGAGCAGTTCTTC
TRBJ1-4,.,.,TRBV7-2,CASSLQGPATNVKLFF,TGTGCCAGCAGCTTACAGGGGCCTGCAACTAATGTAAAACTGTTTTTT
TRBJ1-1,few,.,TRBV6-6,CASSYRQHTEAFF,TGTGCCAGCAGTTACCGACAGCACACTGAAGCTTTCTTT
TRBJ1-2,few,.,TRBV6-1,CASSGVTGFYYGYTF,TGTGCCAGCAGCGGGGTTACAGGGTTTTACTATGGCTACACCTTC
TRBJ2-4,many,.,TRBV6-6,CSGGKNIQYF,TGCTCCGGGGGAAAAAACATTCAGTACTTC
TRBJ1-2,once,.,TRBV30,CAWRPPRGYTF,TGTGCCTGGAGGCCGCCAAGGGGCTACACCTTC
TRBJ1-1,.,TRBD1,TRBV18,CASSPAGTGGVNTEAFF,TGTGCCAGCTCTCCAGCTGGGACAGGGGGGGTGAACACTGAAGCTTTCTTT
TRBJ2-3,few,TRBD2,TRBV9,CASSESPGHGGGTDTQYF,TGTGCCAGCAGCGAGAGTCCTGGTCATGGCGGGGGAACAGATACGCAGTATTTT
TRBJ2-3,many,.,TRBV12-3/TRBV12-4,CASSPQPYVTDTQYF,TGTGCCAGCAGTCCCCAGCCCTACGTCACAGATACGCAGTATTTT
TRBJ2-2,.,.,TRBV12-3/TRBV12-4,CANSPWEADTGELFF,TGTGCCAACAGTCCCTGGGAGGCGGACACCGGGGAGCTGTTTTTT
TRBJ2-4,.,TRBD2,TRBV9,CASSEGGGAKNIQYF,TGTGCCAGCAGCGAGGGCGGGGGAGCCAAAAACATTCAGTACTTC
TRBJ2-3,few,.,TRBV7-9,CASSPFRGGTDTQYF,TGTGCCAGCAGCCCTTTCAGGGGGGGCACAGATACGCAGTATTTT
TRBJ2-1,.,.,TRBV19,CASSMIDSSYNEQFF,TGTGCCAGTAGTATGATTGACAGCTCCTACAATGAGCAGTTCTTC
TRBJ2-2,few,.,TRBV7-6,CASSLAVWGPNTGELFF,TGTGCCAGCAGCTTAGCCGTATGGGGCCCGAACACCGGGGAGCTGTTTTTT